The 21 T cell receptor beta chains given below trace back to one sample, sequenced in a study of response to subunit inactivated influenza vaccine. TCRdb reanalysed the RT-PCR reads using MiXCR and keeps one entry per CDR3 protein. The data contain about 620,000 distinct CDR3 sequences, over 9.5% of them singletons. This specimen was PBMCs from blood, taken on the day of vaccination. The receptors come from a middle-aged man who received an inactivated influenza vaccine.

This clonotype was detected a few times. The CDR3 sequence is CASSDPASEDTQYF. CDR3 in DNA: TGTGCCAGCAGTGACCCTGCGTCTGAAGATACGCAGTATTTT. The chain combines TRBV2 with TRBJ2-3; no clear D. From germline, CDR1 is SNHLY and CDR2 FYNNEI. This CDR3 is 14 amino acids long. Trimming removed 3 bases at V and 5 bases at J, with 12 bases between. The variable domain in full, completed from reference TRBV2 and TRBJ2-3, reads EPEVTQTPSHQVTQMGQEVILRCVPISNHLYFYWYRQILGQKVEFLVSFYNNEISEKSEIFDDQFSVERPDGSNFTLKIRSTKLEDSAMYFCASSDPASEDTQYFGPGTRLTVL.

In this sample, this clonotype turned up a few times. The J gene is TRBJ2-5, the V gene TRBV9; 8 nucleotides match TRBD2. The germline gives CDR1 SGDLS, CDR2 YYNGEE. The junction had 8 bases not matched to a gene; V was cut back by 2 bases and J by 2 bases. This CDR3 has 16 amino acids. CDR3 sequence (DNA): TGTGCCAGCAGCGTTGGTCCCCCGGGGGGGCAAGAGACCCAGTACTTC. As protein: CASSVGPPGGQETQYF.

The sample holds a few counts of this clonotype. The CDR3 reads CASSYLTPRNTGELFF. CDR3 nucleotides: TGTGCCAGCAGTTACTTAACTCCAAGAAACACCGGGGAGCTGTTTTTT. The V call is TRBV6-2 or TRBV6-3, the J call TRBJ2-2; D remains unclear. V was trimmed by 1 base and J by 2 bases, leaving 11 bases between them. The CDR3 consists of 16 residues. Looked up from germline, CDR1 is MNHEY and CDR2 is SVGEGT.

The V and J genes are TRBV7-9 and TRBJ2-3; D remains ambiguous. Germline CDR1 SEHNR, CDR2 FQNEAQ (reference sequence). The CDR3 contains 16 residues. V lost 3 bases and J 3 bases, leaving 16 bases between the germline ends. CDR3 bases: TGTGCCAGCAGCTTCGTCCGGAACCAGCTAACAGATACGCAGTATTTT. Its translation is CASSFVRNQLTDTQYF.

The chain carries TRBV9 and TRBJ2-7; 8 nucleotides line up with TRBD1. V lost 0 bases and J lost 5; bases outside the gene matches: 7. The germline V gene encodes CDR1 SGDLS and CDR2 YYNGEE. The CDR3 spans 15 residues. CDR3 protein: CASSVAPGQGDEQYF. In DNA form, the CDR3 reads TGTGCCAGCAGCGTAGCCCCCGGACAGGGCGACGAGCAGTACTTC.

This clonotype was counted at least ten times. CDR3 coding DNA: TGTGCCAGCAGCTCCCGGGACAGGGCTGGGGGGACCCAGTACTTC. Translated: CASSSRDRAGGTQYF. V is TRBV7-2 and J is TRBJ2-5; TRBD1 agrees at 9 bases. CDR3 length: 15 residues. V shed 4 bases and J 7 bases; nucleotides not matched to a gene: 10. The germline CDR1 and CDR2 sequences are SGHTA and FQGNSA.

The genes are TRBV11-2 and TRBJ1-3; D not certain. Trimming removed 4 bases from V and 10 bases from J, with 11 bases in between. The CDR3 length is 12 residues. CDR1 and CDR2 (germline): SGHAT, FQNNGV. CDR3 in amino acids: CASSSDGITIYF. DNA for the CDR3: TGTGCCAGCAGCTCAGACGGCATAACCATATATTTT.

This clonotype has more than one count but fewer than ten. The chain is built from TRBV19 and TRBJ2-3, with 9 bases identical to TRBD2. V gave up 7 bases and J gave up 0 bases; unmatched junction bases: 8. The CDR3 totals 16 residues. The germline V gene has CDR1 LNHDA and CDR2 SQIVND (reference sequence). CDR3 DNA: TGTGCCAGTACGACAGCGGGAGGCCCCAGCACAGATACGCAGTATTTT. Its translation is CASTTAGGPSTDTQYF.

The V gene is TRBV4-1, the J gene TRBJ2-3, with TRBD1 identical over 7 bases. The CDR3 length is 15 residues. The germline V gene has CDR1 MGHRA and CDR2 YSYEKL. With V trimmed by 3 bases and J by 2 bases, 5 bases remained unmatched. CDR3 nucleotides: TGCGCCAGCAGCCAGAGGACAGGACTCACAGATACGCAGTATTTT. This gives the protein CASSQRTGLTDTQYF.

This clonotype was found many times. The V and J genes are TRBV28 and TRBJ2-3; D is uncertain. CDR3 length: 11 residues. The V end was cut by 3 bases, the J end by 5 bases, with 3 bases between. Germline V gene lookup returns CDR1 MDHEN and CDR2 SYDVKM. As DNA, the CDR3 is TGTGCCAGCAGTTTGCGAGATACGCAGTATTTT. Protein sequence: CASSLRDTQYF.

The table lists this clonotype with many counts. V and J are TRBV7-9 and TRBJ2-1, with 7 positions matching TRBD1. Germline V lookup: CDR1 SEHNR, CDR2 FQNEAQ (reference sequence). The CDR3 extends over 13 amino acids. V dropped 3 bases and J dropped 6; count of bases not matched to a gene: 2. The CDR3 here is CASSFPGGNEQFF. Written as DNA, the CDR3 is TGTGCCAGCAGCTTTCCAGGGGGCAATGAGCAGTTCTTC. The complete variable domain, with remaining parts taken from reference TRBV7-9 and TRBJ2-1, reads DTGVSQNPRHKITKRGQNVTFRCDPISEHNRLYWYRQTLGQGPEFLTYFQNEAQLEKSRLLSDRFSAERPKGSFSTLEIQRTEQGDSAMYLCASSFPGGNEQFFGPGTRLTVL.

The chain joins TRBV4-3 to TRBJ1-5; D remains unclear. The germline V gene has CDR1 LGHNA and CDR2 YSLEER. V gave up 3 bases and J gave up 1 base, with 10 bases separating them. CDR3 length: 15 amino acids. The CDR3 coding sequence is TGCGCCAGCAGCCAGGACGGGTGGAGCAATCAGCCCCAGCATTTT. Its protein is CASSQDGWSNQPQHF.

This clonotype showed up just a few times. The chain carries TRBV7-8 and TRBJ1-2, with 9 bases lining up with TRBD1. V dropped 3 bases and J dropped 7; count of bases not matched to a gene: 9. This CDR3 contains 15 residues. Germline lookup yields CDR1 SGHVS and CDR2 FQNEAQ. This chain's CDR3 is CASSFYGTGFSGYTF. The DNA of the CDR3 is TGTGCCAGCAGCTTCTATGGGACAGGGTTTTCTGGCTACACCTTC.

In its sample, this clonotype was seen many times. The chain carries TRBV28 and TRBJ2-6, with no clear D. The CDR3 spans 13 residues. V lost 10 bases and J 6 bases, leaving 13 bases between the germline ends. Germline-derived CDR1 and CDR2 are MDHEN and SYDVKM. The CDR3 protein is CAIQDPQANVLTF. CDR3 nucleotide sequence: TGTGCCATTCAGGACCCGCAGGCCAACGTCCTGACTTTC.

This chain uses TRBV5-1 with TRBJ1-1; D unclear. Trimming pared 6 bases from V and 4 bases from J, leaving 22 bases between. Germline lookup yields CDR1 SGHRS and CDR2 YFSETQ. The CDR3 is made up of 16 amino acids. Here the CDR3 reads CASNPLRGLEGTEAFF. In DNA form, the CDR3 reads TGCGCCAGCAATCCGCTGCGCGGTTTAGAAGGCACTGAAGCTTTCTTT.

This clonotype appeared a few times. The chain couples TRBV2 to TRBJ2-2; 9 bases align to TRBD2. There are 15 residues in the CDR3. CDR1 is SNHLY, CDR2 FYNNEI, per germline. The V and J ends lost 2 bases and 6 bases, in that order; junction bases with no gene match: 4. In nucleotides, the CDR3 is TGTGCCAGCAGTGAAAGGGGACTAGCCTCCGGGGAGCTGTTTTTT. It yields the protein CASSERGLASGELFF.

This chain joins TRBV7-9 and TRBJ2-7; D is possibly TRBD1 (6 bases). Trimming left V 0 bases short and J 4 bases short, with 16 bases between. The CDR3 totals 16 residues. Germline V gene data show CDR1 as SEHNR and CDR2 as FQNEAQ (reference sequence). CDR3 coding DNA: TGTGCCAGCAGCTTAGCGCAGGGGTTGTTGGTATACGAGCAGTACTTC. This gives the protein CASSLAQGLLVYEQYF.

This clonotype was seen a few times. The chain recombines TRBV15 with TRBJ1-4; the D gene is possibly TRBD1 (6 bases). CDR3 length: 15 amino acids. V lost 3 bases and J 6 bases, leaving 14 bases between the germline ends. The germline CDR1 and CDR2 sequences are LNHNV and YYDKDF (reference sequence). The CDR3 loop reads CATSRERTVHEKLFF. The CDR3 nucleotides read TGTGCCACCAGCAGGGAACGGACAGTTCATGAAAAACTGTTTTTT.

The chain couples TRBV15 to TRBJ2-7, with 9 bases fitting TRBD1. After removal of 7 bases from V and 2 bases from J, the junction contained 3 bases not matched to a gene. The CDR3 is made up of 13 amino acids. The germline V gene encodes CDR1 LNHNV and CDR2 YYDKDF (reference sequence). The CDR3 loop reads CATTGQGTYEQYF. In nucleotides, the CDR3 is TGTGCCACCACGGGACAGGGTACCTACGAGCAGTACTTC. Filled out from reference TRBV15 and TRBJ2-7, the complete variable domain reads DAMVIQNPRYQVTQFGKPVTLSCSQTLNHNVMYWYQQKSSQAPKLLFHYYDKDFNNEADTPDNFQSRRPNTSFCFLDIRSPGLGDTAMYLCATTGQGTYEQYFGPGTRLTVT.

The chain is built from TRBV10-3 and TRBJ2-1, with D unresolved. The CDR3 loop spans 15 amino acids. Germline CDR1 ENHRY, CDR2 SYGVKD. V lost 6 bases and J lost 0, with 12 bases in between. As DNA, the CDR3 is TGTGCCATCAGGGGTTTTAAGAGCTCCTACAATGAGCAGTTCTTC. Residues: CAIRGFKSSYNEQFF.

The chain carries TRBV20-1 and TRBJ2-3; TRBD1 aligns across 7 bases. V dropped 4 bases and J dropped 2; count of bases not matched to a gene: 12. CDR3 length: 16 residues. Germline CDR1 is DFQATT and CDR2 is SNEGSKA (reference sequence). As DNA, the CDR3 is TGCAGTGCTACTGATCGTAGGGGGCCAAACACAGATACGCAGTATTTT. It specifies CSATDRRGPNTDTQYF.